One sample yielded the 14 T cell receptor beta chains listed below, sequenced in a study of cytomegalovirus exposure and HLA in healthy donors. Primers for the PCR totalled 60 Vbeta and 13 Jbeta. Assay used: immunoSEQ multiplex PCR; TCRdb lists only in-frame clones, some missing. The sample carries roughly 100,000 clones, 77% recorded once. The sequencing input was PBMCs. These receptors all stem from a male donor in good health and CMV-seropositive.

The DNA of the CDR3 is TGTGCCAGCTCGGGTCGAGCTCCAACCACTGAAGCTTTCTTT. Translation gives CASSGRAPTTEAFF. The V and J genes are TRBV6-6 and TRBJ1-1, with no clear D. From germline, CDR1 is MNHNY and CDR2 SVGAGI (reference sequence). V was cut by 8 bases and J by 4 bases, with 17 bases left in between. The CDR3 has 14 amino acids.

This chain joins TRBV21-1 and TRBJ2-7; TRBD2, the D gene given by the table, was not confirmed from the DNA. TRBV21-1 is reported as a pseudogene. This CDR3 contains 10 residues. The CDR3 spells CASSRRGQYF. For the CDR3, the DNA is TGTGCCAGCAGCCGCCGCGGGCAGTACTTC.

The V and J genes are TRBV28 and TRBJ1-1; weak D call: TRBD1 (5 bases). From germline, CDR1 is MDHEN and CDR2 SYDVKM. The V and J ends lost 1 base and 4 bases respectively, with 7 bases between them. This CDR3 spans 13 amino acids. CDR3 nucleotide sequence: TGTGCCAGCAGTTTATACAGGAGCACTGAAGCTTTCTTT. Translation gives CASSLYRSTEAFF.

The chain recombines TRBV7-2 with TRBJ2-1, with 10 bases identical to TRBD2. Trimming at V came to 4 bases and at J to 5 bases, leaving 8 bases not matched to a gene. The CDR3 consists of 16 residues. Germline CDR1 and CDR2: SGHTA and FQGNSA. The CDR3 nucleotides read TGTGCCAGCAGCTGGACTTCGAGCGGGAGGGACAATGAGCAGTTCTTC. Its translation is CASSWTSSGRDNEQFF.

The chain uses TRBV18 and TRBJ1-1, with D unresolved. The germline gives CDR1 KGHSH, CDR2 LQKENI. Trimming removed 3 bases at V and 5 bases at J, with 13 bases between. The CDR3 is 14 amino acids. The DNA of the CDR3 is TGTGCCAGCTCACCTATGGGAGGGAGAACTGAAGCTTTCTTT. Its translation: CASSPMGGRTEAFF.

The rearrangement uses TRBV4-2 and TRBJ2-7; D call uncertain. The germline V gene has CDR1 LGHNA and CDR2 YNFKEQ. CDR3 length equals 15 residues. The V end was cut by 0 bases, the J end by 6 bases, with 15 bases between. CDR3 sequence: CASSQDGWSLSEQYF. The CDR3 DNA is TGTGCCAGCAGCCAAGACGGGTGGTCCCTAAGCGAGCAGTACTTC.

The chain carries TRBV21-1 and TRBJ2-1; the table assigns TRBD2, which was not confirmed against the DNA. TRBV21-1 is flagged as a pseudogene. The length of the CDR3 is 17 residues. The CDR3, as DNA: TGTGCCAGCGGCCGTTCTTCTTCGAGCGGGAGGGAAGGTGAGCAGTTCTTC. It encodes CASGRSSSSGREGEQFF.

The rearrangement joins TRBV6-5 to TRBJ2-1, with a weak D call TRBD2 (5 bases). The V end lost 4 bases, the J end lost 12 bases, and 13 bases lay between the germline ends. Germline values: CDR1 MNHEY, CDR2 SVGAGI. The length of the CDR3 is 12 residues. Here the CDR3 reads CASSSLSGRQFF. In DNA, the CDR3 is TGTGCCAGCAGTTCTCTATCGGGAAGGCAGTTCTTC.

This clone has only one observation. CDR3 loop: CTSSQTPVEREVSTDTQYF. Here the CDR3 DNA reads TGCACCAGCAGCCAAACCCCCGTCGAGCGGGAGGTGAGCACAGATACGCAGTATTTT. V and J are TRBV1 and TRBJ2-3; the table assigns TRBD2, which was not confirmed against the DNA. TRBV1 is assigned pseudogene status. The CDR3 extends over 19 amino acids.

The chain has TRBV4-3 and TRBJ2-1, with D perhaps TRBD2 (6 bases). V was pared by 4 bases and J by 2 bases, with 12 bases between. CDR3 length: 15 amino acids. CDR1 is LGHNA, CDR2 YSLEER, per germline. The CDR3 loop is CASSRGRTAYNEQFF. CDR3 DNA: TGCGCCAGCAGCCGGGGGAGGACGGCCTACAATGAGCAGTTCTTC.

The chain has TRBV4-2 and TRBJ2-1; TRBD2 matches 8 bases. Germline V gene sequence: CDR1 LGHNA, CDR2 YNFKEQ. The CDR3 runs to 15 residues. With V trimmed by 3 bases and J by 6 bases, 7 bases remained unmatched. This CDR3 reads CASSQPGLVGNEQFF. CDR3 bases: TGTGCCAGCAGCCAGCCGGGACTAGTGGGCAATGAGCAGTTCTTC.

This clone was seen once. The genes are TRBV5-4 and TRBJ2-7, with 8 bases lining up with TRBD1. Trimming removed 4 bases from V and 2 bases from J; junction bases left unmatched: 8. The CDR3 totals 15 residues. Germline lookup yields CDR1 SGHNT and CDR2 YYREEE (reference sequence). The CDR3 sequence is CASSPGQATAYEQYF. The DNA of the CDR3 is TGTGCCAGCAGCCCGGGACAGGCTACCGCCTACGAGCAGTACTTC.

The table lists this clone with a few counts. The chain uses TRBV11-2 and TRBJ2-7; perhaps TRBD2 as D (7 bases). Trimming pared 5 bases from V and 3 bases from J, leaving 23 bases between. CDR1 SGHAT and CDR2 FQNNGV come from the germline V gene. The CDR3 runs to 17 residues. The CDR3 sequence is CASSPGAGRGYNYEQYF. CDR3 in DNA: TGTGCCAGCAGCCCCGGGGCTGGGAGGGGGTATAACTACGAGCAGTACTTC.

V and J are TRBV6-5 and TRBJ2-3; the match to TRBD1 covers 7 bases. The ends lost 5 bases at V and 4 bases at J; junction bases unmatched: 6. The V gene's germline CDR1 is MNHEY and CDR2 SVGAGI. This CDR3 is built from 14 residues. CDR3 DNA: TGTGCCAGCAGTCCCAGGGGGAGCGCAGATACGCAGTATTTT. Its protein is CASSPRGSADTQYF.